This entry lists 29 T cell receptor beta chains sequenced from one sample in a study of cytomegalovirus exposure and HLA in healthy donors. Primers for the PCR totalled 60 Vbeta and 13 Jbeta. Method: immunoSEQ multiplex PCR; TCRdb's copy keeps in-frame clones and lacks some. The sample holds around 110,000 clones; 50% to 75% are singletons and the top ten take 8% to 9%. Source material: PBMCs. The receptor set was obtained from a woman aged 35 to 49 in good health and CMV-seropositive.

This clone appeared a single time. This chain uses TRBV6-5 with TRBJ1-1; possible D gene TRBD1, 6 bases. The length of the CDR3 is 14 residues. The V end lost 2 bases, the J end lost 5 bases, and 12 bases lay between the germline ends. Germline V gene data show CDR1 as MNHEY and CDR2 as SVGAGI. The CDR3 DNA follows: TGTGCCAGCAGTTACCCAGGGGTTGGGACTGAAGCTTTCTTT. Its translation: CASSYPGVGTEAFF.

The V call is TRBV6-5, the J call TRBJ1-1, with D unclear. This CDR3 has 14 amino acids. Germline CDR1 reads MNHEY; CDR2 reads SVGAGI. V was trimmed by 0 bases and J by 4 bases, leaving 9 bases between them. CDR3 sequence (DNA): TGTGCCAGCAGTTACTCGTCCGGGAGCACTGAAGCTTTCTTT. Encoded protein: CASSYSSGSTEAFF.

The chain links TRBV21-1 to TRBJ1-1. TRBV21-1 is a documented pseudogene. The CDR3 has 16 residues. CDR3 loop: CASSPRGILGATEAFF. In DNA form, the CDR3 reads TGTGCCAGCAGCCCCCGGGGGATCCTAGGGGCCACTGAAGCTTTCTTT.

The rearrangement uses TRBV4-2 and TRBJ2-1, with 7 bases that match TRBD2. Germline lookup yields CDR1 LGHNA and CDR2 YNFKEQ. The CDR3 loop spans 15 amino acids. The V and J ends lost 1 base and 8 bases, in that order; junction bases with no gene match: 8. The CDR3 DNA reads TGTGCCAGCAGCCAAGTTGCGGGAGAGTCCCATGAGCAGTTCTTC. Its protein is CASSQVAGESHEQFF.

The chain joins TRBV19 to TRBJ2-7; 9 nucleotides line up with TRBD2. This CDR3 spans 18 amino acids. Germline V lookup: CDR1 LNHDA, CDR2 SQIVND (reference sequence). The ends lost 2 bases at V and 7 bases at J; junction bases unmatched: 18. In nucleotides, the CDR3 is TGTGCCAGTAGTATATCGGCCGCTAGCGGGACCCATCTGTTTGAGCAGTACTTC. This gives the protein CASSISAASGTHLFEQYF.

This chain joins TRBV4-1 and TRBJ2-1, with 10 bases aligning to TRBD2. CDR1 is MGHRA, CDR2 YSYEKL, per germline. V was pared by 0 bases and J by 7 bases, with 3 bases of the junction left unmatched. The CDR3 contains 15 residues. CDR3: CASSQEVTSGNEQFF. As DNA, the CDR3 is TGCGCCAGCAGCCAAGAGGTGACTAGCGGGAATGAGCAGTTCTTC.

V is TRBV2 and J is TRBJ1-5; D possibly corresponds to TRBD1 (5 bases). The CDR3 sequence is 13 residues long. Trimming removed 10 bases at V and 3 bases at J, with 13 bases between. From germline, CDR1 is SNHLY and CDR2 FYNNEI. For the CDR3, the DNA is TGTGCCACCTCCGACAGAGTCAATCAGCCCCAGCATTTT. Translating it yields CATSDRVNQPQHF.

The chain has TRBV5-1 and TRBJ2-7; D call uncertain. The V and J ends lost 0 bases and 1 base respectively, with 14 bases between them. The CDR3 spans 16 residues. CDR1 and CDR2 from the germline V gene are SGHRS and YFSETQ. The CDR3 nucleotides read TGCGCCAGCAGCTTGGGCTCGTCAGGCACGTCCTACGAGCAGTACTTC. It encodes CASSLGSSGTSYEQYF.

The CDR3 coding sequence is TGTGCCAGTAGTATAGATGAGGGACCGGGAGGCGAGCAGTACTTC. Translating gives CASSIDEGPGGEQYF. This chain connects TRBV19 to TRBJ2-7; 7 bases align to TRBD2. V lost 0 bases to trimming and J lost 6 bases; unmatched junction nucleotides: 8. The germline V gene has CDR1 LNHDA and CDR2 SQIVND (reference sequence). The CDR3 extends over 15 amino acids.

This clone showed up just a few times. The chain has TRBV29-1 and TRBJ1-2; D may be TRBD1 (5 bases). The CDR3 covers 12 residues. Germline CDR1 and CDR2: SQVTM and ANQGSEA. V was cut by 7 bases and J by 7 bases, with 16 bases left in between. As DNA, the CDR3 is TGCAGCGGCGGGACTCCCGTCGGTGGCTACACCTTC. Encoded protein: CSGGTPVGGYTF.

This chain connects TRBV9 to TRBJ2-2; D might be TRBD1 (5 bases). V gave up 0 bases and J gave up 2 bases, with 11 bases separating them. Germline lookup yields CDR1 SGDLS and CDR2 YYNGEE. This CDR3 comprises 16 residues. CDR3 region: CASSVGQGPNTGELFF. The CDR3 DNA sequence: TGTGCCAGCAGCGTAGGGCAGGGCCCTAACACCGGGGAGCTGTTTTTT.

This sequence joins TRBV7-9 and TRBJ2-7, with a tentative D call TRBD2 (5 bases). The V end was cut by 3 bases, the J end by 9 bases, with 9 bases between. CDR3 size: 11 residues. Germline V gene sequence: CDR1 SEHNR, CDR2 FQNEAQ (reference sequence). The CDR3 DNA is TGTGCCAGCAGCTTGGGGAGAGGGCAGTACTTC. This translates into CASSLGRGQYF.

V is TRBV6-6 and J is TRBJ2-2, with D unclear. The CDR3 totals 11 residues. With 7 bases removed from V and 5 bases from J, the gap between germline ends came to 5 bases. The V gene's germline CDR1 is MNHNY and CDR2 SVGAGI (reference sequence). The CDR3: CASTQTGELFF. The CDR3 DNA sequence: TGTGCCAGCACCCAGACCGGGGAGCTGTTTTTT.

This clone appeared a few times. The CDR3 sequence: CASSVRGEKLFF. The DNA of the CDR3 is TGTGCCAGCAGTGTCCGGGGGGAAAAACTGTTTTTT. The chain has TRBV2 and TRBJ1-4; possibly TRBD1 for D (5 bases). This CDR3 has 12 residues. In germline, CDR1 is SNHLY, CDR2 FYNNEI. V gave up 4 bases and J gave up 8 bases, with 8 bases separating them.

J is TRBJ1-3 and V is TRBV7-8; 9 bases are shared with TRBD1. CDR1 SGHVS and CDR2 FQNEAQ come from the germline V gene. The CDR3 covers 19 residues. V was pared by 4 bases and J by 0 bases, with 13 bases of the junction left unmatched. CDR3: CASSSLETTGGDSGNTIYF. CDR3 DNA sequence: TGTGCCAGCAGCTCACTTGAAACGACAGGGGGGGACTCTGGAAACACCATATATTTT.

This clone has just a few counts. The genes are TRBV2 and TRBJ2-3, with 10 nucleotides matching TRBD2. CDR1 SNHLY and CDR2 FYNNEI come from the germline V gene. With V trimmed by 7 bases and J by 3 bases, 7 bases remained unmatched. This CDR3 is 15 amino acids long. The CDR3 region has the DNA TGTGCCAGCACAACCGGGACTAGCGAAACAGATACGCAGTATTTT. Protein product: CASTTGTSETDTQYF.

The rearrangement joins TRBV7-9 to TRBJ2-7, with D perhaps TRBD2 (5 bases). CDR3 length equals 14 residues. Trimming shortened V by 5 bases and J by 2 bases, and 13 bases separated the two germline ends. Germline V lookup: CDR1 SEHNR, CDR2 FQNEAQ (reference sequence). The CDR3 protein is CASSPPGIAYEQYF. The CDR3 region has the DNA TGTGCCAGCAGCCCGCCGGGGATCGCCTACGAGCAGTACTTC.

V and J are TRBV7-6 and TRBJ2-1; 7 nucleotides match TRBD2. The germline V gene encodes CDR1 SGHVS and CDR2 FNYEAQ. V shed 1 base, J shed 4 bases, and the junction held 10 bases outside the gene matches. This CDR3 has 17 amino acids. The CDR3 bases are TGTGCCAGCAGCTTAGGGGGAGGGTTTCCCCAATACAATGAGCAGTTCTTC. Translation: CASSLGGGFPQYNEQFF.

The gene calls are TRBV4-1 and TRBJ2-3; the match to TRBD2 covers 11 bases. The CDR3 extends over 19 amino acids. Looked up from germline, CDR1 is MGHRA and CDR2 is YSYEKL. With V trimmed by 4 bases and J by 12 bases, 24 bases remained unmatched. The CDR3 DNA sequence: TGCGCCAGCAGCCCCCCCGGTCAGCCAATAGCGGGAGGGGACCTTCCACAGTATTTT. It is translated as CASSPPGQPIAGGDLPQYF.

J is TRBJ2-7 and V is TRBV19; 9 bases are shared with TRBD1. Germline V gene sequence: CDR1 LNHDA, CDR2 SQIVND (reference sequence). CDR3 length equals 13 residues. Trimming removed 5 bases from V and 7 bases from J; junction bases left unmatched: 6. The CDR3: CASSAQGAGEQYF. In nucleotides, the CDR3 is TGTGCCAGTAGTGCACAGGGGGCTGGGGAGCAGTACTTC.

In nucleotides, the CDR3 is TGTGCCAGCAGGGAACTAGCGCTAGAAGGGTTCTACGAGCAGTACTTC. This translates into CASRELALEGFYEQYF. The V call is TRBV6-1, the J call TRBJ2-7; 7 bases line up with TRBD2. J gave up 3 bases and V 6 bases, and 14 bases lay outside the gene matches. CDR1 MNHNS and CDR2 SASEGT come from the germline V gene. The CDR3 consists of 16 residues.

The genes are TRBV29-1 and TRBJ1-1; a possible D gene is TRBD1 (6 bases). Deletions cut 6 bases from V and 6 bases from J, with 8 bases between. Per germline, CDR1 SQVTM and CDR2 ANQGSEA. The CDR3 sequence is 10 residues long. In DNA, the CDR3 is TGCAGCGTCGCAGGGGCTGAAGCTTTCTTT. This translates into CSVAGAEAFF.

The CDR3 nucleotides are TGTGCCAGCACCTCGGGGCAGGGGATTGAAAAACTGTTTTTT. Protein product: CASTSGQGIEKLFF. J is TRBJ1-4 and V is TRBV28, with D possibly being TRBD1 (6 bases). Trimming removed 7 bases from V and 7 bases from J, with 16 bases in between. The CDR3 spans 14 residues. Per germline, CDR1 MDHEN and CDR2 SYDVKM.

This clone was picked up a small number of times. This rearrangement joins TRBV14 to TRBJ2-7; 7 bases are shared with TRBD1. CDR1 is SGHDN and CDR2 is FVKESK in the germline V gene. V gave up 1 base and J gave up 4 bases; unmatched junction bases: 10. This CDR3 has 16 residues. The CDR3 DNA is TGTGCCAGCAGCCAAGGGGTCCACAGGGGCATGTACGAGCAGTACTTC. It specifies CASSQGVHRGMYEQYF.

The chain joins TRBV13 to TRBJ1-2, with a weak D call TRBD1 (5 bases). CDR1 is PRHDT, CDR2 FYEKMQ, per germline (reference sequence). The V and J ends lost 3 bases and 6 bases respectively, with 11 bases between them. This CDR3 comprises 13 residues. The CDR3 coding sequence is TGTGCCAGCAGCTTCGGAGCGGGGGATGGCTACACCTTC. Its translation: CASSFGAGDGYTF.

The chain has TRBV19 and TRBJ1-1; the match to TRBD1 covers 8 bases. The CDR3 is 17 amino acids. Germline V lookup: CDR1 LNHDA, CDR2 SQIVND (reference sequence). Trimming removed 1 base from V and 4 bases from J; junction bases left unmatched: 11. CDR3 in amino acids: CASSIGVGQGASTEAFF. The CDR3 region has the DNA TGTGCCAGTAGTATAGGAGTCGGACAGGGTGCAAGCACTGAAGCTTTCTTT.

This sequence joins TRBV15 and TRBJ2-2; tentatively, D is TRBD1 (6 bases). This CDR3 region has 17 residues. V was cut by 3 bases and J by 5 bases, with 19 bases left in between. Germline-derived CDR1 and CDR2 are LNHNV and YYDKDF (reference sequence). The CDR3 reads CATSSGWARGSTGELFF. CDR3 bases: TGTGCCACCAGCAGCGGATGGGCCAGGGGCTCTACCGGGGAGCTGTTTTTT.

This clone occurred once. This rearrangement joins TRBV27 to TRBJ1-6, with D perhaps matching TRBD1 (6 bases). V lost 3 bases and J lost 7, with 10 bases in between. The germline V gene has CDR1 MNHEY and CDR2 SMNVEV (reference sequence). CDR3 length equals 14 residues. CDR3: CASSFRGVNSPLHF. For the CDR3, the DNA is TGTGCCAGCAGTTTCAGGGGTGTAAATTCACCCCTCCACTTT.

This sequence joins TRBV5-4 and TRBJ1-1; 7 nucleotides match TRBD1. Germline V lookup: CDR1 SGHNT, CDR2 YYREEE (reference sequence). J gave up 3 bases and V 6 bases, and 5 bases lay outside the gene matches. The CDR3 consists of 13 residues. CDR3: CASTDDRDTEAFF. The CDR3 nucleotides are TGTGCCAGCACCGATGACAGGGACACTGAAGCTTTCTTT.